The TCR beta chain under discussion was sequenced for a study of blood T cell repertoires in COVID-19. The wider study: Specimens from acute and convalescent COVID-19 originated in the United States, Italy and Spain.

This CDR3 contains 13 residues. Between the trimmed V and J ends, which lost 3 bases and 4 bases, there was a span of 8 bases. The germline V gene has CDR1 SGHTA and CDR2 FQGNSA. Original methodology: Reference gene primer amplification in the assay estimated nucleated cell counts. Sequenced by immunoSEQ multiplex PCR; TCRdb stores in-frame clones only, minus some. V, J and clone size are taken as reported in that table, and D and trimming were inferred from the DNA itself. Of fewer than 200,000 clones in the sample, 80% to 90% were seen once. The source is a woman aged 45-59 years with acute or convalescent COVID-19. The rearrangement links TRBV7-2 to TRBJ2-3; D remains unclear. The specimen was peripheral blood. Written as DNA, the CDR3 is TGTGCCAGCAGCTTCTTTGTAGCAGATACGCAGTATTTT. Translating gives CASSFFVADTQYF.